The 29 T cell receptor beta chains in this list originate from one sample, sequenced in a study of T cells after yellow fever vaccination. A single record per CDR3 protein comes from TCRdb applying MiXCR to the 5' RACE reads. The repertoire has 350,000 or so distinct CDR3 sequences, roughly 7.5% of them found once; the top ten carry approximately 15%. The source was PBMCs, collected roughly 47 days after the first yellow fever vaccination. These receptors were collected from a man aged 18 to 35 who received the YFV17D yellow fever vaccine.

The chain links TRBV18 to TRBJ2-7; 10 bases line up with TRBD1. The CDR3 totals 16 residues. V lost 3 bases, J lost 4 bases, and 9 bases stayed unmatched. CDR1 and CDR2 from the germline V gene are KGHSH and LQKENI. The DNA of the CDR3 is TGTGCCAGCTCACCTTCGGCCAGACAGGGGGCTTACGAGCAGTACTTC. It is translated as CASSPSARQGAYEQYF.

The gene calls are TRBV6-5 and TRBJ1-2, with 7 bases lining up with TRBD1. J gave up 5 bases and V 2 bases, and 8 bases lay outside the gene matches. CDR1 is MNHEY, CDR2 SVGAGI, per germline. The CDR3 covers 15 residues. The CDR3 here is CASSYIGGQLYGYTF. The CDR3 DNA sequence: TGTGCCAGCAGTTACATAGGGGGCCAACTTTATGGCTACACCTTC.

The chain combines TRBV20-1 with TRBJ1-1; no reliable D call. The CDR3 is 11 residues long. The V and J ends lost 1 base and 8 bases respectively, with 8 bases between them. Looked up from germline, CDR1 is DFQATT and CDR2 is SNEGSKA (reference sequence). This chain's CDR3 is CSARVRREAFF. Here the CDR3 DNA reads TGCAGTGCTAGAGTTCGAAGAGAAGCTTTCTTT.

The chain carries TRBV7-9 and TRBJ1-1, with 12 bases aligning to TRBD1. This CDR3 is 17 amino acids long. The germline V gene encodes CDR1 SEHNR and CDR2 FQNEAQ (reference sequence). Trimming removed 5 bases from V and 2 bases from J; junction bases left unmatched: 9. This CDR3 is CASSDGTGGRGNTEAFF. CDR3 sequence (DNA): TGTGCCAGCAGCGACGGGACAGGGGGCAGAGGTAACACTGAAGCTTTCTTT.

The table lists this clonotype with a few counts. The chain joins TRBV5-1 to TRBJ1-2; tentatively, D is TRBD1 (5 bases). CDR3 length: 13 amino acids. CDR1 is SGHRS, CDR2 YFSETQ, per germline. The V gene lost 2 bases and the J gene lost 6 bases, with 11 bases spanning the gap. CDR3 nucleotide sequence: TGCGCCAGCAGCTTCAGTCAGGGACATGGCTACACCTTC. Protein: CASSFSQGHGYTF. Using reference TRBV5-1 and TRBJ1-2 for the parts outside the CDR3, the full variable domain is KAGVTQTPRYLIKTRGQQVTLSCSPISGHRSVSWYQQTPGQGLQFLFEYFSETQRNKGNFPGRFSGRQFSNSRSEMNVSTLELGDSALYLCASSFSQGHGYTFGSGTRLTVV.

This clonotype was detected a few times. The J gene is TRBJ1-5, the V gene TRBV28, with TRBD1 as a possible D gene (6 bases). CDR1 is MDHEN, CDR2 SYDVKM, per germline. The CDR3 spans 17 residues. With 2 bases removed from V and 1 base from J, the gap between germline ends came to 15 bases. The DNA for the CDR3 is TGTGCCAGCAGTTTAGCGGGTCGGGGGCTAAGCAATCAGCCCCAGCATTTT. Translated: CASSLAGRGLSNQPQHF.

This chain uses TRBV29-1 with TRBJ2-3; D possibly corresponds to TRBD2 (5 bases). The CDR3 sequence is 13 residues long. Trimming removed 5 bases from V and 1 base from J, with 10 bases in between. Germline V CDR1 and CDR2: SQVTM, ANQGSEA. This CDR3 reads CSVRAGGTDTQYF. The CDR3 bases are TGCAGCGTTAGAGCCGGGGGCACAGATACGCAGTATTTT.

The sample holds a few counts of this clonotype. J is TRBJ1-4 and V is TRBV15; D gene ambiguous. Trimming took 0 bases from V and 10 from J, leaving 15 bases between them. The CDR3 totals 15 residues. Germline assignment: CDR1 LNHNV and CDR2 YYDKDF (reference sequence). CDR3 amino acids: CATSRDRGPFGKLFF. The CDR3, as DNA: TGTGCCACCAGCAGAGACAGAGGGCCTTTTGGAAAACTGTTTTTT. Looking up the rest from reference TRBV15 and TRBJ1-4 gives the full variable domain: DAMVIQNPRYQVTQFGKPVTLSCSQTLNHNVMYWYQQKSSQAPKLLFHYYDKDFNNEADTPDNFQSRRPNTSFCFLDIRSPGLGDTAMYLCATSRDRGPFGKLFFGSGTQLSVL.

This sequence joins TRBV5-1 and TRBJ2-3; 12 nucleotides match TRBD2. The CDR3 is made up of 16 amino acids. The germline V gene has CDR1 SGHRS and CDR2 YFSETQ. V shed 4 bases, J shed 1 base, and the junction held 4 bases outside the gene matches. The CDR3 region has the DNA TGCGCCAGCAGCCTAGGACTAGCGGGGCGCACAGATACGCAGTATTTT. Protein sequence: CASSLGLAGRTDTQYF. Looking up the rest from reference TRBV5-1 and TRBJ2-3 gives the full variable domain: KAGVTQTPRYLIKTRGQQVTLSCSPISGHRSVSWYQQTPGQGLQFLFEYFSETQRNKGNFPGRFSGRQFSNSRSEMNVSTLELGDSALYLCASSLGLAGRTDTQYFGPGTRLTVL.

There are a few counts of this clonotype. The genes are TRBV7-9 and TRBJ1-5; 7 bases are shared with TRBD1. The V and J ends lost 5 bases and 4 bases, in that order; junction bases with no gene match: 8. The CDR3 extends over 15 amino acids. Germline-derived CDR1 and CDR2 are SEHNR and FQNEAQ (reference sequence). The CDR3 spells CASSPDGTVNQPQHF. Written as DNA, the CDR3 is TGTGCCAGCAGCCCCGACGGGACAGTGAATCAGCCCCAGCATTTT.

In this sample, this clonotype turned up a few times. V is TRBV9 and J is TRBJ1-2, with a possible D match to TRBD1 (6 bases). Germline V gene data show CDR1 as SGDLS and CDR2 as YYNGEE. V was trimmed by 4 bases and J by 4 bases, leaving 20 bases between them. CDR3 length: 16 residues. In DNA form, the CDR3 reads TGTGCCAGCAGCCCGTTCGGGGAGGGGGTAGTCTATGGCTACACCTTC. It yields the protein CASSPFGEGVVYGYTF.

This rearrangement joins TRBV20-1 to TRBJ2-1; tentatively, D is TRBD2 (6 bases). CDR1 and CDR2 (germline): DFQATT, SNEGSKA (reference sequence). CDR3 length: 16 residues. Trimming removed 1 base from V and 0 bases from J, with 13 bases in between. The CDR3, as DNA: TGCAGTGCTAGAGTCTCTAGCGCCAGCTCCTACAATGAGCAGTTCTTC. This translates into CSARVSSASSYNEQFF.

Here the CDR3 DNA reads TGTGCCAGCAGTCCTTCAGGGTCGGGGGGAGGTGGCTACACCTTC. It codes for CASSPSGSGGGGYTF. The genes are TRBV7-6 and TRBJ1-2, with D possibly being TRBD1 (5 bases). The germline CDR1 and CDR2 sequences are SGHVS and FNYEAQ. There are 15 residues in the CDR3. Trimming pared 6 bases from V and 7 bases from J, leaving 21 bases between.

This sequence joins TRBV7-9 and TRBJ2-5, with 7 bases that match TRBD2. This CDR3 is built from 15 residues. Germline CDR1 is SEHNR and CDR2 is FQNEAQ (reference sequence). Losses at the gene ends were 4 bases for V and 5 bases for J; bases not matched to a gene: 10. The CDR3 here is CASSSQTGEGETQYF. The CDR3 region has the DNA TGTGCCAGCAGCTCGCAAACGGGGGAGGGGGAGACCCAGTACTTC.

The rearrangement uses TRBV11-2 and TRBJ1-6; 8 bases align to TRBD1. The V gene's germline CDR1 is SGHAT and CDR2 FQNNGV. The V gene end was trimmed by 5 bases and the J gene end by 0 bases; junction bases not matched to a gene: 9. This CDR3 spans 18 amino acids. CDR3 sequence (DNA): TGTGCCAGCAGCCGCGGGACAGGCGAAAGCTCCTATAATTCACCCCTCCACTTT. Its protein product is CASSRGTGESSYNSPLHF.

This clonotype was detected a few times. This CDR3 reads CSARAYRGLADTQYF. DNA for the CDR3: TGCAGTGCTAGGGCTTACAGGGGGCTGGCAGATACGCAGTATTTT. The chain carries TRBV20-1 and TRBJ2-3; 9 bases fit TRBD1. CDR1 and CDR2 from the germline V gene are DFQATT and SNEGSKA (reference sequence). This CDR3 spans 15 amino acids. V was pared by 3 bases and J by 4 bases, with 8 bases of the junction left unmatched.

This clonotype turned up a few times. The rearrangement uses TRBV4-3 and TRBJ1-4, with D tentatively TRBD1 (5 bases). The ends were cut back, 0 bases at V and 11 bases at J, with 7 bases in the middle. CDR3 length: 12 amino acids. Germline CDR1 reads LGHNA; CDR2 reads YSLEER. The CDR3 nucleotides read TGCGCCAGCAGCCAAGAGGGGGGGAAACTGTTTTTT. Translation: CASSQEGGKLFF.

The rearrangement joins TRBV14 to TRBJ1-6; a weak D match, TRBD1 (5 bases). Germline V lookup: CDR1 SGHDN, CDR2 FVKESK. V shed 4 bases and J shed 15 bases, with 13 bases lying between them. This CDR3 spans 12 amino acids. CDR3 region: CASSRTRGFLHF. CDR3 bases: TGTGCCAGCAGCCGAACACGGGGGTTCCTCCACTTT.

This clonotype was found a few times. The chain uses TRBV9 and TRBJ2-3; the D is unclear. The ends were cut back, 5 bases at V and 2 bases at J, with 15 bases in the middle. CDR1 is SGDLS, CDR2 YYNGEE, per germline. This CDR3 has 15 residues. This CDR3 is CASSLVALPTDTQYF. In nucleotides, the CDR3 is TGTGCCAGCAGTTTGGTCGCGCTCCCCACAGATACGCAGTATTTT.

The CDR3 nucleotides read TGCGCCAGCAGTCCCCGACCTCGACAGGGCTTCTTGACTAGCAGGGAGCTGTTTTTT. It codes for CASSPRPRQGFLTSRELFF. V gene TRBV23-1 combines with J gene TRBJ2-2; either TRBD1 or TRBD2 may supply D (7 bases each). TRBV23-1 has ORF status, its function being uncertain. The CDR3 is 19 amino acids. V was clipped by 4 bases and J by 9 bases, with 30 bases between them.

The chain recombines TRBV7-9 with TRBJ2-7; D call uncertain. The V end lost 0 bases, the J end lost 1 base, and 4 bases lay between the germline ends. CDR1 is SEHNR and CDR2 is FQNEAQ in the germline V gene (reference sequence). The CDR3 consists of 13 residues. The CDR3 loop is CASSLAGSYEQYV. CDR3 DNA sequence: TGTGCCAGCAGCTTAGCCGGTTCCTACGAGCAGTACGTC.

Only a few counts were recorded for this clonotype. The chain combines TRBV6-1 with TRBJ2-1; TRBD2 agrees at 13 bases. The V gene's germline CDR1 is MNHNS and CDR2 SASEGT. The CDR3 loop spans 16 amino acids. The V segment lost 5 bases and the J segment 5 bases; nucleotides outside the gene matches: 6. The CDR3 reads CASSPPGLAGNNEQFF. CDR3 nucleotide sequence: TGTGCCAGCAGTCCCCCGGGACTAGCGGGGAACAATGAGCAGTTCTTC.

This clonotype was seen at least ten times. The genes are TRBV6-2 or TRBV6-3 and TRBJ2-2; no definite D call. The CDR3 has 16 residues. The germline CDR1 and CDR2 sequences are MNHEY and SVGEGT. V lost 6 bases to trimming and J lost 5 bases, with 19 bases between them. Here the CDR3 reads CASSPQWGWGTGELFF. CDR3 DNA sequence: TGTGCCAGCAGCCCGCAGTGGGGTTGGGGTACCGGGGAGCTGTTTTTT.

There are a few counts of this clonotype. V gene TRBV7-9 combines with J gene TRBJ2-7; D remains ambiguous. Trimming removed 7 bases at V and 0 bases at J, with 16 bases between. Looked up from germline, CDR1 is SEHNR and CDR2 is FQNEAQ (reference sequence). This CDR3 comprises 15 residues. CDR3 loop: CASMWSGESSYEQYF. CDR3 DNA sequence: TGTGCCAGCATGTGGTCCGGCGAGAGCTCCTACGAGCAGTACTTC.

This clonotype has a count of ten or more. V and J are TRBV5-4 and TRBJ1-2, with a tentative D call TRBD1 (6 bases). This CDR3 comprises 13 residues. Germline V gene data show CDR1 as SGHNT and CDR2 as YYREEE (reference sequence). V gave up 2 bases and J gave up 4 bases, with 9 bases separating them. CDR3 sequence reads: CASSFTGSYGYTF. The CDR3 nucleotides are TGTGCCAGCAGCTTTACAGGGTCCTATGGCTACACCTTC.

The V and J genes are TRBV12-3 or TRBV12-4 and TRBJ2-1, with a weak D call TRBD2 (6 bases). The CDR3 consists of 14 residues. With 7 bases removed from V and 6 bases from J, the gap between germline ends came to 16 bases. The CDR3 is CASMPGREPNEQFF. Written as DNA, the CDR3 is TGTGCCAGCATGCCGGGACGGGAGCCCAATGAGCAGTTCTTC.

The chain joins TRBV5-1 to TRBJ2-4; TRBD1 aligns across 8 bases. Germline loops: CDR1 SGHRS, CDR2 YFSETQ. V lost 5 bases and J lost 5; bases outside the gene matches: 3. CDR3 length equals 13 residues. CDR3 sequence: CASSGQGQNIQYF. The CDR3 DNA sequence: TGCGCCAGCAGTGGACAGGGCCAAAACATTCAGTACTTC.

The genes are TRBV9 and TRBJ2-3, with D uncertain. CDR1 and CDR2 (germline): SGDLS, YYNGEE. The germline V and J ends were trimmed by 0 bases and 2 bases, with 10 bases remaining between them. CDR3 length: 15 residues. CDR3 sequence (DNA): TGTGCCAGCAGCGTAGGATTACTTGACACAGATACGCAGTATTTT. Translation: CASSVGLLDTDTQYF.

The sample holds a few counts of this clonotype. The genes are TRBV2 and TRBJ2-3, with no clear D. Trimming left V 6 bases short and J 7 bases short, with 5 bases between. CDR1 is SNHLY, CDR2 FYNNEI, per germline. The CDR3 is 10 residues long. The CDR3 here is CASRGNTQYF. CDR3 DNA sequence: TGTGCCAGCAGAGGGAATACGCAGTATTTT.